This T cell receptor beta chain was found in a study of T cell responses to AZD1222 COVID-19 vaccine. Study-wide findings and caveats: Spike regions recognized by vaccine-associated CD4 TCRs spanned the protein, led by 160-218 and 743-854. Spike-specific TCRs gained breadth and depth after people received two AZD1222 doses.

In regard to this clone: What it binds is not known.

This CDR3 comprises 15 residues. V lost 0 bases to trimming and J lost 5 bases, with 11 bases between them. The germline V gene has CDR1 SGHRS and CDR2 YFSETQ. Clones were read by immunoSEQ multiplex PCR, and TCRdb kept only the in-frame ones, dropping some. The sample lists about 130,000 clones; 85% to 95% were seen once. The rearrangement links TRBV5-1 to TRBJ1-4; no reliable D call. This TCR came from an adult who received the AZD1222 COVID-19 vaccine. Sequences were derived from peripheral blood, sampled 28 days after the second AZD1222 dose. The CDR3 DNA sequence: TGCGCCAGCAGCTTGGTGGGAGGCTTCAATGAAAAACTGTTTTTT. It translates to CASSLVGGFNEKLFF.